The 9 T cell receptor beta chains listed next were all sequenced from one sample in a study of metastatic and nonmetastatic thyroid tumors. MiXCR re-clonotyped the PCR reads for TCRdb. The sample lists 9,000 to 13,000 clones; roughly 32% were seen once. Ahead of thyroid surgery, no patient had received treatment of any kind. The sequenced sample consisted of tumor tissue. Source of these receptors: a female donor with papillary thyroid cancer or a benign thyroid nodule (not recorded which). Some clones in this sample may be carry-over from other donors' samples.

J is TRBJ2-5 and V is TRBV24-1; weak D call: TRBD1 (5 bases). This CDR3 region has 15 residues. Germline assignment: CDR1 KGHDR and CDR2 SFDVKD. The V end was cut by 6 bases, the J end by 4 bases, with 17 bases between. CDR3 loop: CATSHPAGSGETQYF. The DNA for the CDR3 is TGTGCCACCAGTCATCCGGCAGGGTCGGGAGAGACCCAGTACTTC.

The rearrangement uses TRBV20-1 and TRBJ2-3; D may be TRBD2 (6 bases). V dropped 3 bases and J dropped 0 bases, with 13 bases sitting between them. Germline assignment: CDR1 DFQATT and CDR2 SNEGSKA (reference sequence). The CDR3 loop spans 15 amino acids. The CDR3 region is CSASRESGSTDTQYF. The CDR3 region has the DNA TGCAGTGCTAGCCGCGAAAGCGGGAGCACAGATACGCAGTATTTT.

This clone has at least ten counts. The rearrangement joins TRBV11-2 to TRBJ2-3; 11 bases map to TRBD2. This CDR3 has 16 amino acids. Per germline, CDR1 SGHAT and CDR2 FQNNGV. J lost 6 bases, V lost 4 bases, and 9 bases had no gene match. CDR3 amino acids: CASSSVAGGFWDTQYF. CDR3 DNA: TGTGCCAGCAGCTCCGTAGCGGGAGGGTTTTGGGATACGCAGTATTTT.

This clone is judged medium-sized. The chain has TRBV7-2 and TRBJ1-1, with no clear D. V lost 0 bases to trimming and J lost 11 bases, with 1 base between them. The CDR3 consists of 9 residues. Germline values: CDR1 SGHTA, CDR2 FQGNSA. CDR3 region: CASSLAAFF. In DNA, the CDR3 is TGTGCCAGCAGCTTAGCGGCTTTCTTT.

This clone was picked up one time. In nucleotides, the CDR3 is TGCAGTGCTAAAGGAGGGGCAGGGAATTCACCCCTCCACTTT. Translation: CSAKGGAGNSPLHF. The rearrangement uses TRBV20-1 and TRBJ1-6, with D possibly being TRBD1 (5 bases). Germline assignment: CDR1 DFQATT and CDR2 SNEGSKA (reference sequence). V shed 4 bases and J shed 7 bases, with 14 bases lying between them. The CDR3 length is 14 residues.

This clone is labeled as medium-sized. The CDR3, as DNA: TGTGCCAGCAGAACCCCGTGGGACTCTCTAACCTACGAGCAGTACTTC. Translated, it gives CASRTPWDSLTYEQYF. The V call is TRBV2, the J call TRBJ2-7, with D perhaps matching TRBD2 (6 bases). This CDR3 is 16 amino acids long. With 6 bases removed from V and 2 bases from J, the gap between germline ends came to 20 bases. Germline CDR1 is SNHLY and CDR2 is FYNNEI.

This clone was found a few times. This chain uses TRBV27 with TRBJ1-1; D gene unclear. V lost 1 base and J 5 bases, leaving 8 bases between the germline ends. Germline values: CDR1 MNHEY, CDR2 SMNVEV (reference sequence). The CDR3 totals 13 residues. The CDR3 DNA reads as TGTGCCAGCAGTTTATACCTTGCTACTGAAGCTTTCTTT. This gives the protein CASSLYLATEAFF.

This chain connects TRBV12-3 or TRBV12-4 to TRBJ2-3; D is undetermined. The V gene lost 3 bases and the J gene lost 0 bases, with 10 bases spanning the gap. The CDR3 loop spans 15 amino acids. CDR3 protein: CASSFSGLSTDTQYF. The CDR3 region has the DNA TGTGCCAGCAGTTTTAGTGGGCTCAGCACAGATACGCAGTATTTT.

This clone is categorized as large. The chain combines TRBV6-2 or TRBV6-3 with TRBJ2-7; D is unclear. Germline CDR1 MNHEY, CDR2 SVGEGT. The CDR3 loop spans 16 amino acids. Trimming stripped 0 bases from V and 6 bases from J, with 18 bases between. CDR3 loop: CASSYSFSQTVPEQYF. CDR3 sequence (DNA): TGTGCCAGCAGTTACTCGTTCAGCCAAACAGTCCCCGAGCAGTACTTC.